Sequencing of this T cell receptor (beta chain) was carried out in a study of T cell repertoires in cytomegalovirus infection. Study-wide context: From public TCR beta signatures came an indication of both CMV infection and matching HLA type.

CDR1 is SNHLY, CDR2 FYNNEI, per germline. The CDR3 covers 12 residues. V lost 6 bases and J 8 bases, leaving 13 bases between the germline ends. TCRdb reprocessed the reads with MiXCR, giving one entry per CDR3 protein. This table holds more than 400,000 distinct CDR3 sequences, about 30% found once. Whole-study findings and limits: Ex vivo responses were dominated by HLA-C-restricted CMV-specific TCR beta clonotypes. Summed frequency of public TCR beta families distinguished CMV carriers with the relevant HLA.

This clonotype was seen a few times. The target antigen is unknown. Sample: PBMCs. The rearrangement links TRBV2 to TRBJ1-2; D may be TRBD1 (5 bases). The receptor was derived from a human donor in good health (CMV status not recorded). Some clones in this sample may be carry-over from other donors' samples. The CDR3 here is CASRMGGRGYTF. Written as DNA, the CDR3 is TGTGCCAGCAGGATGGGGGGTCGCGGCTACACCTTC.